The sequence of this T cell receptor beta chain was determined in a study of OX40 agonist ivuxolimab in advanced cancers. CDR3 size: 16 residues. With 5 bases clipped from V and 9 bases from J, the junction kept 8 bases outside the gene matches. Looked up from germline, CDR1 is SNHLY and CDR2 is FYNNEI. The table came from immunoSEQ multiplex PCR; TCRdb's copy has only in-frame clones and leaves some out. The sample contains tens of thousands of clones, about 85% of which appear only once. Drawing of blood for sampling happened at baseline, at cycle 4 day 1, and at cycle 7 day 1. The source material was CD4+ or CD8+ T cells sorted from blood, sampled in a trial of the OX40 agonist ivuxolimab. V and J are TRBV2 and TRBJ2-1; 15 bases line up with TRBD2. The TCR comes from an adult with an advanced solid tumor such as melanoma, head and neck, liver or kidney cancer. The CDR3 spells CASSWTSGGVTSEQFF. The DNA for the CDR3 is TGTGCCAGCAGTTGGACTAGCGGGGGGGTGACGAGTGAGCAGTTCTTC.